This T cell receptor beta chain was observed in a study of cytotoxic CD8 clonotypes in ibrutinib-treated CLL. Generated by immunoSEQ multiplex PCR, the TCRdb table keeps only in-frame clones and is missing some. The sample consists of approximately 25,000 clones, 69% of them appearing once. The CDR3 runs to 13 residues. V lost 2 bases to trimming and J lost 12 bases, with 16 bases between them. CDR1 is MNHEY and CDR2 is SVGAGI in the germline V gene. The chain combines TRBV6-5 with TRBJ1-2; D is perhaps TRBD1 (6 bases). The TCR comes from a human donor with chronic lymphocytic leukemia. The source was PBMCs, collected at disease progression, from a patient treated with ibrutinib. CDR3 protein: CASSYDGPRGNTF. CDR3 coding DNA: TGTGCCAGCAGTTACGACGGCCCCAGGGGAAACACCTTC.